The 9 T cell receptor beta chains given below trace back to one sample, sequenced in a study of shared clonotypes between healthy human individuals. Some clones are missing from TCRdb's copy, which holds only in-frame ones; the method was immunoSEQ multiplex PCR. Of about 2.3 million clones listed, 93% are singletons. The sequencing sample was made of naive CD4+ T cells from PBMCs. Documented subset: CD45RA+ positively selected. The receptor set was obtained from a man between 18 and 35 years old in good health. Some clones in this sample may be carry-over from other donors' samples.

CDR3 amino acids: CASSLMGGTNEKLFF. Here the CDR3 DNA reads TGCGCCAGCAGCTTGATGGGGGGTACTAATGAAAAACTGTTTTTT. The rearrangement links TRBV5-1 to TRBJ1-4; weak D call: TRBD1 (5 bases). CDR1 and CDR2 (germline): SGHRS, YFSETQ. Trimming pared 1 base from V and 2 bases from J, leaving 9 bases between. The CDR3 is made up of 15 amino acids.

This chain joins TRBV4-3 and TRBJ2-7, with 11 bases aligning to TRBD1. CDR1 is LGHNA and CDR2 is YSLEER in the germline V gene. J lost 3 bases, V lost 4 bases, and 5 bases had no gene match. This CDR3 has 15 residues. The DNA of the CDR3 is TGCGCCAGCAGCCTACGGACAGGGGGCTTCTACGAGCAGTACTTC. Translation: CASSLRTGGFYEQYF.

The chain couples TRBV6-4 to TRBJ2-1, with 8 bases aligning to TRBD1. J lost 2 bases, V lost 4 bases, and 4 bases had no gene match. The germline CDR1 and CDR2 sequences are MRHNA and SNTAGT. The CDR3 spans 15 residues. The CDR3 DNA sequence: TGTGCCAGCAGTGTTCAGGGGGCGGCCTACAATGAGCAGTTCTTC. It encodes CASSVQGAAYNEQFF.

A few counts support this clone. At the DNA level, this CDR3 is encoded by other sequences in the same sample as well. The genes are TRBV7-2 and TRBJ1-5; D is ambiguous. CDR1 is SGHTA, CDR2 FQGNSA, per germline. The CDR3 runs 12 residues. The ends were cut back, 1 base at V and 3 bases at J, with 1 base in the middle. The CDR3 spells CASSLDNQPQHF. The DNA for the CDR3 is TGTGCCAGCAGCTTAGACAATCAGCCCCAGCATTTT.

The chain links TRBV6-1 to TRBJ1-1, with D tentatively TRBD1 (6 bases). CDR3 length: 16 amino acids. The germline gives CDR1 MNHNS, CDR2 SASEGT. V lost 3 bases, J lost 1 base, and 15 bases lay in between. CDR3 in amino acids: CASSDRDTGWNTEAFF. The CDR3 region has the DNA TGTGCCAGCAGTGACCGGGACACAGGATGGAACACTGAAGCTTTCTTT.

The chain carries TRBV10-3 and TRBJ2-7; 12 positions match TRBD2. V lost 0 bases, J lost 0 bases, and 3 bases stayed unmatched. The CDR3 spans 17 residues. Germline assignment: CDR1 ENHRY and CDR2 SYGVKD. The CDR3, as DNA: TGTGCCATCAGTGAGTCGACTAGCGGGAGCCTCTCCTACGAGCAGTACTTC. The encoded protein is CAISESTSGSLSYEQYF.

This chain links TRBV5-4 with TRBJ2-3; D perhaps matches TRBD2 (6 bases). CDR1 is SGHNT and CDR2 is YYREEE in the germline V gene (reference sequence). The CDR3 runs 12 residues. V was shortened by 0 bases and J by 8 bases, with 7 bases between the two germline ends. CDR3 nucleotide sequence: TGTGCCAGCAGCTTGGGGGGGGTTACGCAGTATTTT. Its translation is CASSLGGVTQYF. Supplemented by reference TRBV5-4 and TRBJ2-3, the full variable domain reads ETGVTQSPTHLIKTRGQQVTLRCSSQSGHNTVSWYQQALGQGPQFIFQYYREEENGRGNFPPRFSGLQFPNYSSELNVNALELDDSALYLCASSLGGVTQYFGPGTRLTVL.

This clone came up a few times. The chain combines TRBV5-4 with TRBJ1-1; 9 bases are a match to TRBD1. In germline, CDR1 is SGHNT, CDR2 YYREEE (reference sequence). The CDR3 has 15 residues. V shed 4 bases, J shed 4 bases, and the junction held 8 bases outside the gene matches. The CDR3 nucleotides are TGTGCCAGCAGCCTCCTAGGACAGGGGATCACTGAAGCTTTCTTT. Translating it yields CASSLLGQGITEAFF.

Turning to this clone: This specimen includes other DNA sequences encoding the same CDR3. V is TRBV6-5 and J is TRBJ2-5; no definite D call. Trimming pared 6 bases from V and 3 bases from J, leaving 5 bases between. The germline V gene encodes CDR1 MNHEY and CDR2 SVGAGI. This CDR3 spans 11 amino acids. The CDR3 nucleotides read TGTGCCAGCAGCCGAAAAGAGACCCAGTACTTC. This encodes CASSRKETQYF.